These 30 T cell receptor beta chains came from one sample sequenced in a study of beta chain features in type 1 diabetes. The study's findings and limits: Among all four CD4+ subsets, Type 1 diabetes patients had TCRB CDR3s that were moderately but significantly shorter.

Expressed TCRB transcripts were sequenced because the entire RNA isolate underwent reverse transcription. Sequencing was performed with immunoSEQ multiplex PCR; in TCRdb, only in-frame clones are kept and a portion is missing. The data show around 260,000 clones, approximately 25% seen once. These receptors have no identified antigens. Sequencing was performed on naive CD4+ T cells from blood. These receptors were obtained from a woman in her 30s with type 1 diabetes.

The chain uses TRBV7-9 and TRBJ1-1; D may be TRBD1 (6 bases). Germline V gene data show CDR1 as SEHNR and CDR2 as FQNEAQ (reference sequence). The V end was cut by 5 bases, the J end by 1 base, with 8 bases between. The CDR3 covers 13 residues. Here the CDR3 reads CASSVQGNTEAFF. In DNA, the CDR3 is TGTGCCAGCAGCGTACAGGGGAACACTGAAGCTTTCTTT.

V is TRBV5-1 and J is TRBJ2-1; D might be TRBD2 (6 bases). Germline lookup yields CDR1 SGHRS and CDR2 YFSETQ. V was shortened by 5 bases and J by 7 bases, with 13 bases between the two germline ends. The CDR3 runs to 13 residues. CDR3 protein: CASSSTSLNEQFF. As DNA, the CDR3 is TGCGCCAGCAGTTCGACTAGTTTGAATGAGCAGTTCTTC. The full variable domain, with the rest looked up from reference TRBV5-1 and TRBJ2-1, is KAGVTQTPRYLIKTRGQQVTLSCSPISGHRSVSWYQQTPGQGLQFLFEYFSETQRNKGNFPGRFSGRQFSNSRSEMNVSTLELGDSALYLCASSSTSLNEQFFGPGTRLTVL.

The rearrangement uses TRBV7-9 and TRBJ2-7, with 9 bases fitting TRBD1. From germline, CDR1 is SEHNR and CDR2 FQNEAQ (reference sequence). There are 14 residues in the CDR3. The J segment lost 3 bases and the V segment lost 7 bases, leaving 7 bases of the junction unmatched. The CDR3 nucleotides are TGTGCCAGCAACGCCAGGGACAGGGACTACGAGCAGTACTTC. It codes for CASNARDRDYEQYF.

The chain has TRBV30 and TRBJ1-1; 8 positions agree with TRBD1. Losses at the gene ends were 3 bases for V and 6 bases for J; bases not matched to a gene: 12. This CDR3 has 15 residues. Per germline, CDR1 GTSNPN and CDR2 SVGIG (reference sequence). The CDR3 DNA reads TGTGCCTGGAGCCCCGTGGCAGGGGGCCGGGCTGAAGCTTTCTTT. Protein sequence: CAWSPVAGGRAEAFF.

The sample holds a few counts of this clone. This chain connects TRBV4-1 to TRBJ2-5, with a weak D call TRBD2 (7 bases). The CDR3 length is 16 residues. The V end was cut by 0 bases, the J end by 2 bases, with 13 bases between. Germline V CDR1 and CDR2: MGHRA, YSYEKL. The CDR3 DNA is TGCGCCAGCAGCCAAGATATGGGAGGGGGACAAGAGACCCAGTACTTC. It encodes CASSQDMGGGQETQYF.

The chain has TRBV29-1 and TRBJ1-2; 8 nucleotides match TRBD1. There are 15 residues in the CDR3. Looked up from germline, CDR1 is SQVTM and CDR2 is ANQGSEA. Losses at the gene ends were 6 bases for V and 0 bases for J; bases not matched to a gene: 9. The CDR3 coding sequence is TGCAGCGTAGATGGGACAGGAGACACTAACTATGGCTACACCTTC. Protein product: CSVDGTGDTNYGYTF. The variable domain in full, with the rest retrieved from reference TRBV29-1 and TRBJ1-2, is SAVISQKPSRDICQRGTSLTIQCQVDSQVTMMFWYRQQPGQSLTLIATANQGSEATYESGFVIDKFPISRPNLTFSTLTVSNMSPEDSSIYLCSVDGTGDTNYGYTFGSGTRLTVV.

CDR3 residues: CAIKGGTYEQYF. As DNA, the CDR3 is TGTGCCATCAAAGGCGGGACCTACGAGCAGTACTTC. This chain uses TRBV10-3 with TRBJ2-7, with D perhaps TRBD2 (6 bases). The CDR3 loop spans 12 amino acids. Trimming shortened V by 7 bases and J by 2 bases, and 9 bases separated the two germline ends. Germline values: CDR1 ENHRY, CDR2 SYGVKD.

V gene TRBV5-1 combines with J gene TRBJ1-1; a weak D match, TRBD1 (5 bases). From germline, CDR1 is SGHRS and CDR2 YFSETQ. The germline V and J ends were trimmed by 4 bases and 10 bases, with 17 bases remaining between them. The CDR3 contains 13 residues. CDR3 sequence (DNA): TGCGCCAGCAGCCTCTGGGGCAGAGAGGTAGCTTTCTTT. Translating gives CASSLWGREVAFF.

A few counts support this clone. V gene TRBV6-5 combines with J gene TRBJ2-3; the D gene is possibly TRBD2 (6 bases). CDR1 is MNHEY, CDR2 SVGAGI, per germline. The CDR3 runs to 15 residues. V was clipped by 5 bases and J by 0 bases, with 12 bases between them. CDR3 loop: CASSKPGLSTDTQYF. The CDR3 nucleotides are TGTGCCAGCAGTAAACCGGGACTCAGCACAGATACGCAGTATTTT.

This clone has just a few counts. This sequence joins TRBV6-1 and TRBJ2-1, with D unresolved. The CDR3 sequence is 13 residues long. Trimming left V 6 bases short and J 0 bases short, with 6 bases between. CDR1 MNHNS and CDR2 SASEGT come from the germline V gene. CDR3 amino acids: CASRTSSYNEQFF. Written as DNA, the CDR3 is TGTGCCAGCAGAACCAGCTCCTACAATGAGCAGTTCTTC.

This clone occurred a few times. The rearrangement joins TRBV29-1 to TRBJ1-2; 8 nucleotides match TRBD1. The germline CDR1 and CDR2 sequences are SQVTM and ANQGSEA. The length of the CDR3 is 14 residues. Losses at the gene ends were 4 bases for V and 8 bases for J; bases not matched to a gene: 12. The CDR3 here is CSVVLDRGGGGYTF. CDR3 in DNA: TGCAGCGTTGTCCTCGACAGGGGAGGCGGGGGCTACACCTTC.

The sample holds one count of this clone. This chain links TRBV25-1 with TRBJ2-3, with 10 bases that match TRBD2. V lost 5 bases and J lost 3; bases outside the gene matches: 2. This CDR3 contains 14 residues. Germline CDR1 MGHDK, CDR2 SYGVNS. The CDR3: CASSPSGSTDTQYF. Here the CDR3 DNA reads TGTGCCAGCAGTCCTAGCGGGAGTACAGATACGCAGTATTTT.

The chain employs TRBV28 and TRBJ2-3; D is undetermined. V lost 6 bases and J 6 bases, leaving 4 bases between the germline ends. In germline, CDR1 is MDHEN, CDR2 SYDVKM. This CDR3 has 10 amino acids. CDR3 residues: CASRADTQYF. CDR3 coding DNA: TGTGCCAGCAGGGCTGATACGCAGTATTTT. The variable domain in full, completed from reference TRBV28 and TRBJ2-3, reads DVKVTQSSRYLVKRTGEKVFLECVQDMDHENMFWYRQDPGLGLRLIYFSYDVKMKEKGDIPEGYSVSREKKERFSLILESASTNQTSMYLCASRADTQYFGPGTRLTVL.

In its sample, this clone was seen a few times. This chain links TRBV5-1 with TRBJ2-2; the D is unclear. CDR3 length: 14 amino acids. With 2 bases removed from V and 2 bases from J, the gap between germline ends came to 7 bases. Germline lookup yields CDR1 SGHRS and CDR2 YFSETQ. Here the CDR3 reads CASSFAANTGELFF. The CDR3 DNA sequence: TGCGCCAGCAGCTTTGCGGCCAACACCGGGGAGCTGTTTTTT.

The rearrangement uses TRBV29-1 and TRBJ2-5, with a tentative D call TRBD2 (6 bases). The V and J ends lost 0 bases and 4 bases respectively, with 12 bases between them. The CDR3 is made up of 14 amino acids. Germline lookup yields CDR1 SQVTM and CDR2 ANQGSEA. The CDR3 DNA reads TGCAGCGTTGAAGACTCCGGGGGAGTAGAGACCCAGTACTTC. This translates into CSVEDSGGVETQYF.

This clone was observed a few times. V usage is TRBV30 and J usage is TRBJ1-1, with D possibly being TRBD1 (5 bases). The V and J ends lost 3 bases and 11 bases respectively, with 16 bases between them. Per the germline V gene, CDR1 is GTSNPN and CDR2 is SVGIG (reference sequence). This CDR3 comprises 12 residues. The CDR3, as DNA: TGTGCCTGGAGGATACCCCAGGGAAGGGCTTTCTTT. This sequence encodes CAWRIPQGRAFF.

The J gene is TRBJ1-1, the V gene TRBV19, with 9 bases identical to TRBD1. CDR1 is LNHDA and CDR2 is SQIVND in the germline V gene (reference sequence). V dropped 4 bases and J dropped 1; count of bases not matched to a gene: 10. The CDR3 has 17 residues. The CDR3 reads CASSRGRDRVANTEAFF. The CDR3 region has the DNA TGTGCCAGTAGTAGAGGCCGGGACAGGGTGGCGAACACTGAAGCTTTCTTT.

This clone was counted a few times. The CDR3 region has the DNA TGCAGCGTTGGAATTTTTAGCGGGGATACGCAGTATTTT. Its translation is CSVGIFSGDTQYF. This chain links TRBV29-1 with TRBJ2-3, with 7 nucleotides matching TRBD2. CDR3 size: 13 residues. V lost 4 bases, J lost 6 bases, and 7 bases stayed unmatched. Germline V CDR1 and CDR2: SQVTM, ANQGSEA.

This clone has a handful of counts. The genes are TRBV12-5 and TRBJ1-1; TRBD1 agrees at 8 bases. Per the germline V gene, CDR1 is LGHNT and CDR2 is FRNRAP. The CDR3 is made up of 12 amino acids. The junction had 2 bases not matched to a gene; V was cut back by 0 bases and J by 11 bases. The CDR3 is CASGLVRDRAFF. The CDR3 DNA sequence: TGTGCTAGTGGTTTGGTACGGGACAGGGCTTTCTTT.

In its sample, this clone was seen a few times. The chain joins TRBV7-9 to TRBJ2-7; D call uncertain. The CDR3 totals 13 residues. Germline V gene data show CDR1 as SEHNR and CDR2 as FQNEAQ (reference sequence). The germline V and J ends were trimmed by 1 base and 3 bases, with 7 bases remaining between them. CDR3 DNA sequence: TGTGCCAGCAGCTTAGGCGACTTCTACGAGCAGTACTTC. This gives the protein CASSLGDFYEQYF.

The chain employs TRBV28 and TRBJ2-5; D is ambiguous. The CDR3 covers 14 residues. Looked up from germline, CDR1 is MDHEN and CDR2 is SYDVKM. The V and J ends lost 5 bases and 4 bases respectively, with 14 bases between them. The CDR3 DNA is TGTGCCAGCAGTCAACCACCGGTTGCAGAGACCCAGTACTTC. It codes for CASSQPPVAETQYF.

In its sample, this clone was seen a few times. The chain uses TRBV29-1 and TRBJ2-2; the match to TRBD2 covers 7 bases. The germline V gene has CDR1 SQVTM and CDR2 ANQGSEA. This CDR3 is built from 15 residues. Unmatched junction bases numbered 10, after V lost 4 bases and J lost 5 bases. CDR3 in amino acids: CSVAVGGLDTGELFF. The CDR3 coding sequence is TGCAGCGTTGCCGTGGGGGGGTTGGATACCGGGGAGCTGTTTTTT.

V gene TRBV5-4 combines with J gene TRBJ1-1; 8 bases are shared with TRBD1. The CDR3 contains 13 residues. The V gene's germline CDR1 is SGHNT and CDR2 YYREEE (reference sequence). Losses at the gene ends were 3 bases for V and 8 bases for J; bases not matched to a gene: 6. The CDR3 bases are TGTGCCAGCAGCTCGGGACAGGTTAAAGAAGCTTTCTTT. Its translation is CASSSGQVKEAFF.

This clone was found once. This chain joins TRBV11-2 and TRBJ2-5, with a weak D call TRBD2 (6 bases). Germline V CDR1 and CDR2: SGHAT, FQNNGV. This CDR3 is 14 amino acids long. The ends were cut back, 3 bases at V and 2 bases at J, with 10 bases in the middle. CDR3 sequence (DNA): TGTGCCAGCAGCTTTTCTGGACTACAAGAGACCCAGTACTTC. Amino acids: CASSFSGLQETQYF.

V usage is TRBV5-1 and J usage is TRBJ2-1; D is ambiguous. Germline CDR1 is SGHRS and CDR2 is YFSETQ. The CDR3 is 13 residues long. V lost 0 bases and J 9 bases, leaving 10 bases between the germline ends. The CDR3 loop reads CASSLAVAGEQFF. As DNA, the CDR3 is TGCGCCAGCAGCTTGGCCGTCGCAGGTGAGCAGTTCTTC.

The genes are TRBV7-2 and TRBJ2-1; TRBD2 might be the D (6 bases). The V and J ends lost 4 bases and 9 bases respectively, with 22 bases between them. The germline CDR1 and CDR2 sequences are SGHTA and FQGNSA. This CDR3 has 16 amino acids. The CDR3 reads CASSSGGRLRGSEQFF. The CDR3 coding sequence is TGTGCCAGCAGCTCCGGGGGACGGCTTCGGGGTTCTGAGCAGTTCTTC.

CDR3 DNA: TGTGCCAGCAGCTCCTCCGCGGGGTACGAGCAGTACTTC. Translated: CASSSSAGYEQYF. J is TRBJ2-7 and V is TRBV7-3; tentatively, D is TRBD2 (6 bases). This CDR3 comprises 13 residues. Germline V gene data show CDR1 as SGHTA and CDR2 as FQGTGA. Trimming removed 4 bases from V and 4 bases from J, with 11 bases in between.

In its sample, this clone was seen a few times. The chain employs TRBV30 and TRBJ1-1; the D is unclear. Between the trimmed V and J ends, which lost 3 bases and 2 bases, there was a span of 10 bases. This CDR3 comprises 13 residues. Per the germline V gene, CDR1 is GTSNPN and CDR2 is SVGIG (reference sequence). The CDR3 DNA follows: TGTGCCTGGAGGCCTCACTTAAACACTGAAGCTTTCTTT. Amino acids: CAWRPHLNTEAFF.

The table lists this clone with a few counts. The chain employs TRBV19 and TRBJ2-3, with D maybe TRBD2 (6 bases). CDR1 and CDR2 from the germline V gene are LNHDA and SQIVND (reference sequence). The CDR3 runs 14 residues. The V gene lost 3 bases and the J gene lost 5 bases, with 12 bases spanning the gap. The CDR3 DNA sequence: TGTGCCAGTAGTATGGACTGGGGGGAAGATACGCAGTATTTT. Translating it yields CASSMDWGEDTQYF.

The chain is built from TRBV29-1 and TRBJ2-1, with D unclear. The length of the CDR3 is 12 residues. Germline CDR1 reads SQVTM; CDR2 reads ANQGSEA. V was trimmed by 5 bases and J by 7 bases, leaving 12 bases between them. This CDR3 is CSVSRGKNEQFF. The CDR3 nucleotides are TGCAGCGTTTCTCGCGGCAAAAATGAGCAGTTCTTC.